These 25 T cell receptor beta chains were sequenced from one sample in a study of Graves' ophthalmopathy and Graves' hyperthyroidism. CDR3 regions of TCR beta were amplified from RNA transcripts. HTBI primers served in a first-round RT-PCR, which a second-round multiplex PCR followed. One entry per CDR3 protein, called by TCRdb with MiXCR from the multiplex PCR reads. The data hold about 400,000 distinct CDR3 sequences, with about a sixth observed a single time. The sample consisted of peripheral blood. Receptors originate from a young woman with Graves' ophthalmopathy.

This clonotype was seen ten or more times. CDR3 sequence reads: CASSQGNKETQYF. The DNA of the CDR3 is TGTGCCAGCAGCCAAGGGAACAAAGAGACCCAGTACTTC. V usage is TRBV16 and J usage is TRBJ2-5; D unresolved. Per the germline V gene, CDR1 is KGHSY and CDR2 is FQNENV. V lost 2 bases to trimming and J lost 3 bases, with 7 bases between them. CDR3 length equals 13 residues.

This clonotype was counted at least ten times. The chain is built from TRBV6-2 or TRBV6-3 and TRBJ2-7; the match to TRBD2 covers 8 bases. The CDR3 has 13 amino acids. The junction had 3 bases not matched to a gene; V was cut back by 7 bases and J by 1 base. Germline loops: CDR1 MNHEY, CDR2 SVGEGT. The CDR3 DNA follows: TGTGCCAGCAATATAGCGGGATCCTACGAGCAGTACTTC. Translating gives CASNIAGSYEQYF.

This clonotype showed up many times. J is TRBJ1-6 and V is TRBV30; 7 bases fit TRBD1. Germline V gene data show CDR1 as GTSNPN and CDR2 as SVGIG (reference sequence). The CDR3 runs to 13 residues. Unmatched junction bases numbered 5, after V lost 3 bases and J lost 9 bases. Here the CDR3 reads CAWSARGFSPLHF. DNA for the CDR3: TGTGCCTGGAGCGCCAGGGGGTTTTCACCCCTCCACTTT. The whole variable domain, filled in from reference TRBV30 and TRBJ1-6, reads SQTIHQWPATLVQPVGSPLSLECTVEGTSNPNLYWYRQAAGRGLQLLFYSVGIGQISSEVPQNLSASRPQDRQFILSSKKLLLSDSGFYLCAWSARGFSPLHFGNGTRLTVT.

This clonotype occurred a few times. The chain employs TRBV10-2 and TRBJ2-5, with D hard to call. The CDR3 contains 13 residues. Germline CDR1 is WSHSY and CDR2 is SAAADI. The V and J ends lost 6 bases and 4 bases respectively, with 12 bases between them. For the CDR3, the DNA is TGCGCCAGCAGGGTGGGTTCGAGAGAGACCCAGTACTTC. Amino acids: CASRVGSRETQYF.

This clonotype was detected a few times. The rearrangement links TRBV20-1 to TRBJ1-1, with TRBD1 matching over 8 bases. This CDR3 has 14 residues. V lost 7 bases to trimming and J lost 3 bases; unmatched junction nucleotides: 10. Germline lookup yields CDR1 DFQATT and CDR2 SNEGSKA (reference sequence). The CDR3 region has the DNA TGCAGTGTTGCTAATCAACAGGGGGACACTGAAGCTTTCTTT. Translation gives CSVANQQGDTEAFF.

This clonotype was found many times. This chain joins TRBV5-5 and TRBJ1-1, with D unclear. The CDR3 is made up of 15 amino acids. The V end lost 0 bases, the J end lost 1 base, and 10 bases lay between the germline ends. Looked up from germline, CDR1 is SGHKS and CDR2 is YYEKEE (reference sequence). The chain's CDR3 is CASSLVPARNTEAFF. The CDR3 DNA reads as TGTGCCAGCAGCTTGGTGCCAGCGAGGAACACTGAAGCTTTCTTT.

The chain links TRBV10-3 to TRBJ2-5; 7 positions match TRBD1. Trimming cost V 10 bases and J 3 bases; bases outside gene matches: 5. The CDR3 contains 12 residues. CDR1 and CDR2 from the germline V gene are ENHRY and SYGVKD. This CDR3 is CASWDSKETQYF. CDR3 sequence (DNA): TGTGCCAGTTGGGACAGTAAAGAGACCCAGTACTTC.

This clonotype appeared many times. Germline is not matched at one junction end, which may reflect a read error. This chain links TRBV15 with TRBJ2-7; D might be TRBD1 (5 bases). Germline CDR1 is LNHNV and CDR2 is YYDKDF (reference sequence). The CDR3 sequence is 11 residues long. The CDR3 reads CTTKGSYEQYF. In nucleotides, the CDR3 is TGTACCACCAAGGGGTCCTACGAGCAGTACTTC. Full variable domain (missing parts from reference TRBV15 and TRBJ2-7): DAMVIQNPRYQVTQFGKPVTLSCSQTLNHNVMYWYQQKSSQAPKLLFHYYDKDFNNEADTPDNFQSRRPNTSFCFLDIRSPGLGDTAMYLCTTKGSYEQYFGPGTRLTVT.

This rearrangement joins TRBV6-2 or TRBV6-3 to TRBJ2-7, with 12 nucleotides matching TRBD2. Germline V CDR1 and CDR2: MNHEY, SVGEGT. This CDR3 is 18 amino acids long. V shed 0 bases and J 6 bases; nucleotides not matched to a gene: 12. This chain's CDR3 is CASSYSMLAGGPPSEQYF. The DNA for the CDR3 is TGTGCCAGCAGTTACTCGATGCTAGCGGGAGGGCCTCCATCCGAGCAGTACTTC.

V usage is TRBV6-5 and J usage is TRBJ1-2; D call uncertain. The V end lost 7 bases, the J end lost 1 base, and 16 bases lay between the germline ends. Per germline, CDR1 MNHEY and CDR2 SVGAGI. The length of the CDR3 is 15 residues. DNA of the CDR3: TGTGCCAGCATCTACCGGCTGGGTTTTAACTATGGCTACACCTTC. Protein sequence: CASIYRLGFNYGYTF.

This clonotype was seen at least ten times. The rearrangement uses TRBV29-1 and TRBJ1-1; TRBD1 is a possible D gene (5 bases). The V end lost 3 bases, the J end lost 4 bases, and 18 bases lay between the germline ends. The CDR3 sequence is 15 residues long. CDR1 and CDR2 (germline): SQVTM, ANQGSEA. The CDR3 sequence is CSVDPGIAERTEAFF. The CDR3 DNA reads TGCAGCGTTGATCCAGGGATAGCAGAACGCACTGAAGCTTTCTTT.

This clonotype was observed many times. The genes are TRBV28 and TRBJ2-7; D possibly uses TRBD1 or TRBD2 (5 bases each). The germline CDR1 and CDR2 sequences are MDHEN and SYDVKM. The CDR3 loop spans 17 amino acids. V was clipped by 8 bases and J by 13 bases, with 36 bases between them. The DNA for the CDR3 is TGTGCCAGCCTGACAACCTTCAGAGGGGAACCACCCTCGCACCCCTACTTC. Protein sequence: CASLTTFRGEPPSHPYF.

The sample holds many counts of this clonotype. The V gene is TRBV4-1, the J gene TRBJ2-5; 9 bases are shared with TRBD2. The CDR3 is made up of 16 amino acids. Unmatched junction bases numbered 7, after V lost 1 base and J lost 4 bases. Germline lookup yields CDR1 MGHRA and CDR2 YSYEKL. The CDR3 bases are TGCGCCAGCAGCCAAGGAAGGACTAGCGCGGGAGAGACCCAGTACTTC. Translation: CASSQGRTSAGETQYF.

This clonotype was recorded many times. The CDR3 loop reads CASSEVETGNQPQHF. As DNA, the CDR3 is TGTGCCAGCAGTGAAGTTGAGACAGGCAATCAGCCCCAGCATTTT. The chain is built from TRBV6-1 and TRBJ1-5, with a tentative D call TRBD1 (5 bases). Per the germline V gene, CDR1 is MNHNS and CDR2 is SASEGT. V was cut by 1 base and J by 2 bases, with 9 bases left in between. The CDR3 length is 15 residues.

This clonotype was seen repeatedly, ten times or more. CDR3 in amino acids: CASSEYGHPGELFF. CDR3 coding DNA: TGTGCCAGCAGTGAATATGGCCATCCCGGGGAGCTGTTTTTT. The chain carries TRBV25-1 and TRBJ2-2, with D uncertain. V gave up 0 bases and J gave up 6 bases, with 8 bases separating them. CDR1 and CDR2 (germline): MGHDK, SYGVNS. This CDR3 is 14 amino acids long.

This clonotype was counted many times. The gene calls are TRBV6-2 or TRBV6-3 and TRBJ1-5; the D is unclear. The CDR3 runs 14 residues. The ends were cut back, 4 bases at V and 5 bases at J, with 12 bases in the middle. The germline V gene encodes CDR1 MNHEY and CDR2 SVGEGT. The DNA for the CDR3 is TGTGCCAGCAGTTTCGGGTATGCTGATCAGCCCCAGCATTTT. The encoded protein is CASSFGYADQPQHF.

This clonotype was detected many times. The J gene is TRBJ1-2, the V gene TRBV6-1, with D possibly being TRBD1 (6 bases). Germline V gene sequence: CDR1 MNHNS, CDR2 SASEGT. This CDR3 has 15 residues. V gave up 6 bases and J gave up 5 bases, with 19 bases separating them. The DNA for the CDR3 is TGTGCCAGCAGGGAGAACACGGGGGCGATGTATGGCTACACCTTC. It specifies CASRENTGAMYGYTF.

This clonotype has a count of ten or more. The CDR3 sequence is CASSFPKGGYREGNYGYTF. The CDR3 DNA reads as TGTGCCAGCAGTTTTCCCAAGGGGGGATATAGGGAGGGCAACTATGGCTACACCTTC. The rearrangement joins TRBV28 to TRBJ1-2; TRBD1 might be the D (6 bases). Trimming removed 3 bases at V and 2 bases at J, with 25 bases between. The CDR3 length is 19 residues. CDR1 and CDR2 from the germline V gene are MDHEN and SYDVKM.

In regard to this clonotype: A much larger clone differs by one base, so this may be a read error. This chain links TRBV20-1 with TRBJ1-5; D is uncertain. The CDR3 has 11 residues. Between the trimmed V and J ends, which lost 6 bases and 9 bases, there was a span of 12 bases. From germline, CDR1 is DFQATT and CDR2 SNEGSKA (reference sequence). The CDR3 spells CSASSSGPQHF. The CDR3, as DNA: TGCAGTGCGTCCAGCTCGGGGCCCCAGCATTTT.

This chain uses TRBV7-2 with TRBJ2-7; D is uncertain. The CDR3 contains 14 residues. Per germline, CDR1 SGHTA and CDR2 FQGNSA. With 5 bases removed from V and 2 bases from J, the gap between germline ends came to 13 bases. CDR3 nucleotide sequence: TGTGCCAGCAGCCGCGGTACAGAACCCTACGAGCAGTACTTC. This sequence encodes CASSRGTEPYEQYF.

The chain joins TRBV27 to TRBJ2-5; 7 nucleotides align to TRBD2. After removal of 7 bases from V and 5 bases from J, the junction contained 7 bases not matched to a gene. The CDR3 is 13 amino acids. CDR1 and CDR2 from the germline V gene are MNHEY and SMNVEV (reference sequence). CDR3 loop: CASKLQGGETQYF. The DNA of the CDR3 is TGTGCCAGCAAATTGCAGGGAGGGGAGACCCAGTACTTC.

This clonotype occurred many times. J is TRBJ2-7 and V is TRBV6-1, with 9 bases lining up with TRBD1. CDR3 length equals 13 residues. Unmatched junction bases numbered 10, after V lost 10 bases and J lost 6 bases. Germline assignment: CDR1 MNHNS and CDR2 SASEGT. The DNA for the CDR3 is TGTGCCACCGGGACAGGGATCCTTGGCGAGCAGTACTTC. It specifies CATGTGILGEQYF.

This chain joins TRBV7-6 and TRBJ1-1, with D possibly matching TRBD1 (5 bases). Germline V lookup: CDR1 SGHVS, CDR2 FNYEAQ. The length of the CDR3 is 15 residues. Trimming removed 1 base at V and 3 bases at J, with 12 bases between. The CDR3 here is CASSLVSSGDTEAFF. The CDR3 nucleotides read TGTGCCAGCAGCTTAGTCTCCTCGGGGGACACTGAAGCTTTCTTT. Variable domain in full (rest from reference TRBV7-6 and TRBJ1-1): GAGVSQSPRYKVTKRGQDVALRCDPISGHVSLYWYRQALGQGPEFLTYFNYEAQQDKSGLPNDRFSAERPEGSISTLTIQRTEQRDSAMYRCASSLVSSGDTEAFFGQGTRLTVV.

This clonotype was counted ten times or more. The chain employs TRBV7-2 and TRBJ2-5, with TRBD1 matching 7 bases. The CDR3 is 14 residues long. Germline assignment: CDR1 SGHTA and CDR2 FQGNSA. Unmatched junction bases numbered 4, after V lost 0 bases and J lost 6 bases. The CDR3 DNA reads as TGTGCCAGCAGCTTAGCAAGGGGGCAGAAGACCCAGTACTTC. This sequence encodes CASSLARGQKTQYF.

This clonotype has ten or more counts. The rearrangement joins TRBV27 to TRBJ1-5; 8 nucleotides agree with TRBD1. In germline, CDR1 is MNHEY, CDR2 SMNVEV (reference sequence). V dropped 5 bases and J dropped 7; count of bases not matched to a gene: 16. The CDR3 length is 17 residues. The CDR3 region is CASSPLRTGKLRQPQHF. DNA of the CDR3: TGTGCCAGCAGTCCCCTCCGGACAGGGAAATTAAGACAGCCCCAGCATTTT.